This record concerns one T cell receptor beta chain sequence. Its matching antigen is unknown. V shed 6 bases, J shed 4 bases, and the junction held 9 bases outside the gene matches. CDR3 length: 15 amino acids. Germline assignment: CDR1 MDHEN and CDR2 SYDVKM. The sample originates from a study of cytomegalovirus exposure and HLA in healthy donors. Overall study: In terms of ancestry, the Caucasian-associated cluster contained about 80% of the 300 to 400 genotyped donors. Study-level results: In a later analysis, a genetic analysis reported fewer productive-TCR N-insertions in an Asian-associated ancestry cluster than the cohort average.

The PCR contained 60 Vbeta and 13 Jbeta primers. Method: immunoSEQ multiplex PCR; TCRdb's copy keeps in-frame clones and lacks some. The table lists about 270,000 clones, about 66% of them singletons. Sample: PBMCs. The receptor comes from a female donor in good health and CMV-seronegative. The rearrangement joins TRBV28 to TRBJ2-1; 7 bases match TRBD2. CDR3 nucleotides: TGTGCCAGCAGCCCCCTAGGGGAGGGGTACAATGAGCAGTTCTTC. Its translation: CASSPLGEGYNEQFF.